The clone carrying this T cell receptor (beta chain) was counted a few times. This entry comes from a study of T cells in Graves' hyperthyroidism and ophthalmopathy. Study overall: Before treatment of any kind, peripheral blood was taken at initial diagnosis.

TCR beta CDR3 sequences were amplified from RNA transcripts. First-round RT-PCR targeting the TCR CDR3 was performed with the HTBI primer set. TCRdb itself ran the multiplex PCR reads through MiXCR, one entry per CDR3 protein. The data contain 550,000 to 800,000 distinct CDR3 sequences, around 15% of them singletons. CDR1 and CDR2 (germline): SGHRS, YFSETQ. This CDR3 spans 10 amino acids. V lost 8 bases and J 8 bases, leaving 9 bases between the germline ends. V and J are TRBV5-1 and TRBJ2-3; D unclear. The source is a man between 18 and 35 years old with Graves' hyperthyroidism. The specimen sequenced was blood. CDR3 protein: CASTHPTQYF. CDR3 DNA sequence: TGCGCCAGTACCCATCCTACGCAGTATTTT.